Presented here are 24 T cell receptor beta chains from one specimen sequenced in a study of early T cells in non-severe SARS-CoV-2 infection. TCRdb re-derived calls from the 5' RACE reads in MiXCR, one entry per CDR3 protein. Of approximately 90,000 distinct CDR3 sequences in the sample, roughly 17% were seen once. Source: whole blood, taken at baseline. The receptors shown here come from an adult who was a healthcare worker with PCR-confirmed SARS-CoV-2 infection or an uninfected control (not recorded which).

The chain carries TRBV12-3 or TRBV12-4 and TRBJ2-3, with unresolved D. V dropped 5 bases and J dropped 2 bases, with 14 bases sitting between them. The CDR3 sequence is 15 residues long. CDR3 sequence (DNA): TGTGCCAGCAGTCCAGGCAGTGGCCTCACAGATACGCAGTATTTT. Translation: CASSPGSGLTDTQYF.

The chain combines TRBV7-2 with TRBJ1-2; 9 positions match TRBD1. Unmatched junction bases numbered 10, after V lost 5 bases and J lost 6 bases. The CDR3 covers 15 residues. Looked up from germline, CDR1 is SGHTA and CDR2 is FQGNSA. The CDR3 sequence: CASSAHYRTGDGYTF. The CDR3 bases are TGTGCCAGCAGCGCCCACTACAGGACAGGGGATGGCTACACCTTC.

This clonotype has only a few counts. This chain uses TRBV20-1 with TRBJ2-3; 8 bases are shared with TRBD2. CDR3 length: 17 residues. Germline V gene data show CDR1 as DFQATT and CDR2 as SNEGSKA (reference sequence). J gave up 2 bases and V 0 bases, and 10 bases lay outside the gene matches. The CDR3 coding sequence is TGCAGTGCTAGAGATTTGGTAGCGGGAACCCCCACAGATACGCAGTATTTT. Translation gives CSARDLVAGTPTDTQYF.

V gene TRBV2 combines with J gene TRBJ2-6, with 10 bases aligning to TRBD2. V gave up 7 bases and J gave up 0 bases; unmatched junction bases: 9. The CDR3 sequence is 18 residues long. CDR1 is SNHLY and CDR2 is FYNNEI in the germline V gene. For the CDR3, the DNA is TGTGCCAGCATATTCGTTCTAGCGGGGGACTCTGGGGCCAACGTCCTGACTTTC. Translated: CASIFVLAGDSGANVLTF.

The chain uses TRBV7-7 and TRBJ1-1; D is unresolved. V dropped 7 bases and J dropped 1 base, with 16 bases sitting between them. CDR1 SSHAT and CDR2 FNYEAQ come from the germline V gene (reference sequence). There are 15 residues in the CDR3. CDR3 DNA: TGTGCCAGCATGCGCCGGAGGAGACCGAACACTGAAGCTTTCTTT. Translating gives CASMRRRRPNTEAFF.

The V gene is TRBV20-1, the J gene TRBJ1-1; D uncertain. Germline V gene lookup returns CDR1 DFQATT and CDR2 SNEGSKA (reference sequence). V lost 2 bases, J lost 6 bases, and 13 bases lay in between. This CDR3 has 13 residues. The CDR3 region has the DNA TGCAGTGCTAGACTGCGGCTCGATTCTGAAGCTTTCTTT. It yields the protein CSARLRLDSEAFF.

The chain has TRBV5-1 and TRBJ2-4, with a weak D call TRBD2 (6 bases). In germline, CDR1 is SGHRS, CDR2 YFSETQ. Trimming shortened V by 4 bases and J by 9 bases, and 20 bases separated the two germline ends. The CDR3 extends over 15 amino acids. CDR3 nucleotides: TGCGCCAGCAGCATCTTGGGACTCGAGGACGGCATTCAGTACTTC. Its translation: CASSILGLEDGIQYF.

This clonotype was recorded many times. The gene calls are TRBV5-1 and TRBJ2-2; D is ambiguous. V was shortened by 0 bases and J by 1 base, with 7 bases between the two germline ends. This CDR3 has 15 amino acids. CDR1 SGHRS and CDR2 YFSETQ come from the germline V gene. CDR3 DNA: TGCGCCAGCAGCTTGGCGAGGCAGAACACCGGGGAGCTGTTTTTT. Its translation is CASSLARQNTGELFF.

This clonotype was counted ten times or more. This chain's CDR3 is CASSSYPGETQYF. The CDR3 nucleotides are TGTGCCAGCAGCTCCTATCCTGGGGAGACCCAGTACTTC. This chain uses TRBV7-2 with TRBJ2-5, with D unresolved. Germline lookup yields CDR1 SGHTA and CDR2 FQGNSA. There are 13 residues in the CDR3. Trimming left V 4 bases short and J 5 bases short, with 11 bases between.

This clonotype has more than one count but fewer than ten. Compared with germline, one end of the junction differs, possibly owing to a read error. This chain uses TRBV5-1 with TRBJ2-7; 12 bases fit TRBD2. Germline V gives CDR1 SGHRS, CDR2 YFSETQ. The CDR3 spans 13 residues. CDR3 bases: TGCGCCAGCAGCTTGGGACTAGCGGGAGATTCTCACTTC. Amino acids: CASSLGLAGDSHF.

V is TRBV5-4 and J is TRBJ2-1, with TRBD2 matching over 9 bases. There are 16 residues in the CDR3. V gave up 0 bases and J gave up 9 bases; unmatched junction bases: 10. Germline V gene sequence: CDR1 SGHNT, CDR2 YYREEE (reference sequence). This CDR3 reads CASSLDSGRRLGEQFF. In nucleotides, the CDR3 is TGTGCCAGCAGCTTGGATAGCGGGAGAAGATTAGGTGAGCAGTTCTTC.

There are a few counts of this clonotype. The chain has TRBV28 and TRBJ2-5; 8 bases line up with TRBD1. J was trimmed by 1 base and V by 5 bases; bases with no gene match: 12. This CDR3 has 17 amino acids. Germline values: CDR1 MDHEN, CDR2 SYDVKM. CDR3 region: CASSTYDRGQAQETQYF. The CDR3 nucleotides read TGTGCCAGCAGTACTTACGACAGGGGCCAGGCCCAAGAGACCCAGTACTTC.

This clonotype was detected once. The chain recombines TRBV3-1 with TRBJ2-7; TRBD1 matches 8 bases. J was trimmed by 5 bases and V by 1 base; bases with no gene match: 7. The CDR3 loop spans 15 amino acids. Germline V gives CDR1 LGHDT, CDR2 YNNKEL (reference sequence). Here the CDR3 DNA reads TGTGCCAGCAGCCAAGGGACAGGGACTCTCAACGAGCAGTACTTC. It translates to CASSQGTGTLNEQYF.

The chain combines TRBV7-8 with TRBJ1-4; no clear D gene. The CDR3 contains 14 residues. The V gene lost 5 bases and the J gene lost 0 bases, with 7 bases spanning the gap. Germline loops: CDR1 SGHVS, CDR2 FQNEAQ. The CDR3 loop reads CASSPRATNEKLFF. For the CDR3, the DNA is TGTGCCAGCAGCCCACGCGCAACTAATGAAAAACTGTTTTTT.

This clonotype was seen ten or more times. The rearrangement joins TRBV14 to TRBJ1-4; perhaps TRBD1 as D (5 bases). Germline values: CDR1 SGHDN, CDR2 FVKESK. V lost 4 bases, J lost 5 bases, and 11 bases lay in between. There are 14 residues in the CDR3. CDR3: CASSRGLANEKLFF. CDR3 DNA sequence: TGTGCCAGCAGCCGGGGCCTAGCGAATGAAAAACTGTTTTTT. Based on the CDR3 plus reference TRBV14 and TRBJ1-4, the full variable domain is EAGVTQFPSHSVIEKGQTVTLRCDPISGHDNLYWYRRVMGKEIKFLLHFVKESKQDESGMPNNRFLAERTGGTYSTLKVQPAELEDSGVYFCASSRGLANEKLFFGSGTQLSVL.

The gene calls are TRBV12-3 or TRBV12-4 and TRBJ2-3, with 7 bases that match TRBD2. J was trimmed by 2 bases and V by 8 bases; bases with no gene match: 7. The CDR3 consists of 14 residues. The CDR3 sequence: CASGLAELTDTQYF. DNA for the CDR3: TGTGCCAGCGGCCTAGCGGAGCTCACAGATACGCAGTATTTT.

The chain recombines TRBV3-1 with TRBJ2-3, with 10 bases that match TRBD2. V was pared by 6 bases and J by 2 bases, with 8 bases of the junction left unmatched. Per the germline V gene, CDR1 is LGHDT and CDR2 is YNNKEL (reference sequence). This CDR3 has 16 amino acids. The CDR3 bases are TGTGCCAGCAGTGCCTATAGCGGGAGGCTCACAGATACGCAGTATTTT. This encodes CASSAYSGRLTDTQYF.

The chain combines TRBV6-1 with TRBJ2-7; TRBD1 aligns across 11 bases. The CDR3 is 14 amino acids. Trimming at V came to 8 bases and at J to 2 bases, leaving 5 bases not matched to a gene. Germline V lookup: CDR1 MNHNS, CDR2 SASEGT. This CDR3 is CASRAGQGAYEQYF. For the CDR3, the DNA is TGTGCCAGCCGAGCGGGACAGGGGGCCTACGAGCAGTACTTC.

The chain links TRBV6-5 to TRBJ2-3, with D possibly TRBD1 on 6 matching bases. Germline lookup yields CDR1 MNHEY and CDR2 SVGAGI. V was clipped by 9 bases and J by 6 bases, with 22 bases between them. This CDR3 is 15 amino acids long. The CDR3 bases are TGTGCCAGTCAGAGCGAGGGACACCGAAAGGATACGCAGTATTTT. Translation gives CASQSEGHRKDTQYF.

This chain joins TRBV3-1 and TRBJ2-2; either TRBD1 or TRBD2 may supply D (5 bases each). V shed 1 base and J shed 5 bases, with 11 bases lying between them. The length of the CDR3 is 15 residues. CDR1 and CDR2 (germline): LGHDT, YNNKEL (reference sequence). The CDR3 region has the DNA TGTGCCAGCAGCCAAGGAACGGGGACGACCGGGGAGCTGTTTTTT. Its protein product is CASSQGTGTTGELFF.

This clonotype occurred many times. A read error is likely, as this CDR3 ends without the conserved phenylalanine or tryptophan. The chain recombines TRBV5-6 with TRBJ2-1, with D hard to call. CDR3 size: 14 residues. Germline V gene sequence: CDR1 SGHDT, CDR2 YYEEEE. The V gene lost 1 base and the J gene lost 5 bases, with 10 bases spanning the gap. The CDR3 nucleotides read TGTGCCAGCAGCTTGCTTCGAACGAACAATGAGCAGTTCCTC. Amino acid sequence: CASSLLRTNNEQFL.

The chain carries TRBV12-3 or TRBV12-4 and TRBJ1-1, with D unclear. CDR3 length equals 14 residues. Trimming removed 6 bases from V and 1 base from J, with 12 bases in between. CDR3 DNA sequence: TGTGCCAGCAGGGAGGTATATCAGAACACTGAAGCTTTCTTT. The encoded protein is CASREVYQNTEAFF.

This clonotype has a count of ten or more. The chain recombines TRBV12-3 or TRBV12-4 with TRBJ2-1; no firm D call. This CDR3 contains 11 residues. Trimming left V 4 bases short and J 8 bases short, with 6 bases between. CDR3 DNA sequence: TGTGCCAGCAGTTCCGGACATGAGCAGTTCTTC. It is translated as CASSSGHEQFF.

This clonotype was recorded at least ten times. The chain is built from TRBV25-1 and TRBJ2-7; 7 nucleotides line up with TRBD2. The V segment lost 4 bases and the J segment 6 bases; nucleotides outside the gene matches: 12. CDR1 and CDR2 from the germline V gene are MGHDK and SYGVNS. The CDR3 runs to 15 residues. CDR3: CASSAPAGETAEQYF. The CDR3 DNA sequence: TGTGCCAGCAGTGCCCCGGCGGGGGAGACCGCCGAGCAGTACTTC.